These 18 T cell receptor beta chains came from one sample sequenced in a study of CD4 T cells in relation to SARS-CoV-2 and coronaviruses. These TCRs' antigens remain unknown. Clones were read by immunoSEQ multiplex PCR, and TCRdb kept only the in-frame ones, dropping some. The data contain about 26,000 clones, about 75% of them singletons. The unexposed donors gave CD4+ T cells in about 2011-2018, prior to COVID-19. CD4+ T cells were isolated from the cells after around eleven days of culture. Sequenced sample: CD4+ T cells from PBMCs, cultured in vitro. These receptors were taken from a human donor in good health.

The chain recombines TRBV5-4 with TRBJ2-3, with no clear D. Between the trimmed V and J ends, which lost 6 bases and 6 bases, there was a span of 20 bases. Looked up from germline, CDR1 is SGHNT and CDR2 is YYREEE (reference sequence). CDR3 size: 15 residues. The CDR3 sequence: CASTLVNSMGDTQYF. The CDR3 bases are TGTGCCAGCACCCTGGTTAACTCCATGGGGGATACGCAGTATTTT.

The chain joins TRBV6-2 or TRBV6-3 to TRBJ1-5, with 10 bases lining up with TRBD1. Germline lookup yields CDR1 MNHEY and CDR2 SVGEGT. The CDR3 is 16 residues long. J gave up 5 bases and V 6 bases, and 10 bases lay outside the gene matches. The CDR3 bases are TGTGCCAGCAGACCTGGACAGGGGGACGGGGATCAGCCCCAGCATTTT. Amino acid sequence: CASRPGQGDGDQPQHF.

The chain links TRBV19 to TRBJ2-1; 10 bases fit TRBD1. The CDR3 is made up of 14 amino acids. The germline V gene encodes CDR1 LNHDA and CDR2 SQIVND (reference sequence). Trimming at V came to 2 bases and at J to 7 bases, leaving 2 bases not matched to a gene. The CDR3 DNA reads as TGTGCCAGTAGTATAATGGGACAGGGGAATGAGCAGTTCTTC. Its protein is CASSIMGQGNEQFF.

This clone was counted only a few times. The chain carries TRBV19 and TRBJ2-1; 11 nucleotides align to TRBD1. From germline, CDR1 is LNHDA and CDR2 SQIVND (reference sequence). V lost 9 bases, J lost 15 bases, and 19 bases stayed unmatched. CDR3 length: 15 residues. CDR3 coding DNA: TGTGCCAGCAAATCAGGGACAGGGGGACGTGCATACCTGTTCTTC. Amino acid sequence: CASKSGTGGRAYLFF.

CDR3 coding DNA: TGCGCCAGCAGCCATGGACTAGCGGGCTTACAAGAGACCCAGTACTTC. It yields the protein CASSHGLAGLQETQYF. V is TRBV4-3 and J is TRBJ2-5; 11 bases align to TRBD2. V lost 3 bases to trimming and J lost 2 bases; unmatched junction nucleotides: 5. CDR3 length: 16 amino acids. Per germline, CDR1 LGHNA and CDR2 YSLEER.

This clone appeared a few times. This chain joins TRBV6-5 and TRBJ1-2; no reliable D call. CDR1 and CDR2 (germline): MNHEY, SVGAGI. Trimming left V 0 bases short and J 0 bases short, with 2 bases between. The length of the CDR3 is 13 residues. CDR3 protein: CASSYSANYGYTF. The CDR3, as DNA: TGTGCCAGCAGTTACTCGGCTAACTATGGCTACACCTTC.

This CDR3 is CASSQEGPQRETQYF. The CDR3 nucleotides are TGCGCCAGCAGCCAAGAGGGACCCCAGCGGGAGACCCAGTACTTC. The J gene is TRBJ2-5, the V gene TRBV4-1; D could derive from TRBD1 or TRBD2 (5 bases each). Germline V gene sequence: CDR1 MGHRA, CDR2 YSYEKL. V lost 0 bases and J 5 bases, leaving 13 bases between the germline ends. The CDR3 sequence is 15 residues long.

This clone was detected once. The V gene is TRBV24-1, the J gene TRBJ2-1; 8 bases align to TRBD2. The CDR3 is 18 amino acids. The V and J ends lost 5 bases and 2 bases, in that order; junction bases with no gene match: 13. Germline-derived CDR1 and CDR2 are KGHDR and SFDVKD. The CDR3, as DNA: TGTGCCACCAGTGCAGCGGGAGCCGTAGGGCGGGCCTACAATGAGCAGTTCTTC. Its translation: CATSAAGAVGRAYNEQFF.

The chain recombines TRBV18 with TRBJ2-7; 11 bases align to TRBD1. This CDR3 has 16 amino acids. The trim removed 3 bases at V and 2 bases at J, leaving 6 bases unmatched. The germline CDR1 and CDR2 sequences are KGHSH and LQKENI. The CDR3 reads CASSPSGTGGTYEQYF. The CDR3, as DNA: TGTGCCAGCTCACCTTCCGGGACAGGGGGGACCTACGAGCAGTACTTC.

The chain combines TRBV4-1 with TRBJ2-3, with 12 bases identical to TRBD2. Germline V gene data show CDR1 as MGHRA and CDR2 as YSYEKL. The V segment lost 3 bases and the J segment 1 base; nucleotides outside the gene matches: 17. The CDR3 has 21 amino acids. CDR3 residues: CASSHQYPSKTSGSGTDTQYF. CDR3 nucleotide sequence: TGCGCCAGCAGCCACCAATACCCATCGAAGACTAGCGGGAGTGGCACAGATACGCAGTATTTT.

There are a few counts of this clone. The chain recombines TRBV12-3 or TRBV12-4 with TRBJ1-2; possible D gene TRBD1, 5 bases. Trimming took off 3 bases at V and 10 bases at J, with 15 bases between the two ends. The CDR3 runs 13 residues. The CDR3 region has the DNA TGTGCCAGCAGTTTTGGGGACCGGAGGGCCTACACCTTC. Translating it yields CASSFGDRRAYTF.

The V gene is TRBV5-1, the J gene TRBJ1-2, with 9 bases identical to TRBD1. The V and J ends lost 3 bases and 6 bases, in that order; junction bases with no gene match: 3. Per germline, CDR1 SGHRS and CDR2 YFSETQ. This CDR3 has 13 residues. This chain's CDR3 is CASSWDRDDGYTF. CDR3 DNA: TGCGCCAGCAGCTGGGACAGGGATGATGGCTACACCTTC.

J is TRBJ1-2 and V is TRBV7-2; TRBD1 matches at 12 bases. Per the germline V gene, CDR1 is SGHTA and CDR2 is FQGNSA. This CDR3 is built from 15 residues. V lost 5 bases to trimming and J lost 7 bases; unmatched junction nucleotides: 8. CDR3 sequence (DNA): TGTGCCAGCAGCGGGGACAGGGGGCGCGGGAGTGGCTACACCTTC. This codes for CASSGDRGRGSGYTF. The whole variable domain, filled in from reference TRBV7-2 and TRBJ1-2, reads GAGVSQSPSNKVTEKGKDVELRCDPISGHTALYWYRQSLGQGLEFLIYFQGNSAPDKSGLPSDRFSAERTGGSVSTLTIQRTQQEDSAVYLCASSGDRGRGSGYTFGSGTRLTVV.

V gene TRBV7-3 combines with J gene TRBJ2-1, with a weak D call TRBD1 (6 bases). V dropped 0 bases and J dropped 5 bases, with 20 bases sitting between them. The germline CDR1 and CDR2 sequences are SGHTA and FQGTGA. The CDR3 length is 18 residues. The CDR3 reads CASSLTGRGPPTNNEQFF. The CDR3 DNA is TGTGCCAGCAGCTTAACAGGCAGGGGTCCCCCAACTAACAATGAGCAGTTCTTC.

The genes are TRBV7-2 and TRBJ1-2, with a tentative D call TRBD1 (5 bases). V was shortened by 1 base and J by 3 bases, with 12 bases between the two germline ends. CDR3 length: 15 residues. CDR1 and CDR2 from the germline V gene are SGHTA and FQGNSA. DNA of the CDR3: TGTGCCAGCAGCTTAGGGGGGGATGTGGACTATGGCTACACCTTC. Residues: CASSLGGDVDYGYTF.

V usage is TRBV5-6 and J usage is TRBJ1-5; D perhaps matches TRBD1 (6 bases). Trimming took off 3 bases at V and 5 bases at J, with 12 bases between the two ends. The CDR3 sequence is 14 residues long. Germline lookup yields CDR1 SGHDT and CDR2 YYEEEE. CDR3 amino acids: CASSYGQFDQPQHF. The CDR3, as DNA: TGTGCCAGCAGCTATGGACAGTTCGATCAGCCCCAGCATTTT.

V and J are TRBV5-8 and TRBJ2-5; 8 bases align to TRBD1. V shed 4 bases, J shed 4 bases, and the junction held 3 bases outside the gene matches. CDR1 is SGHTS, CDR2 YDEGEE, per germline. This CDR3 has 13 amino acids. The CDR3 sequence is CASSLRGRETQYF. For the CDR3, the DNA is TGTGCCAGCAGCCTCAGGGGGCGAGAGACCCAGTACTTC.

The rearrangement joins TRBV6-5 to TRBJ2-5, with 7 bases matching TRBD1. The CDR3 is 15 amino acids. Trimming took 6 bases from V and 5 from J; bases not matched to a gene: 12. Germline V gene lookup returns CDR1 MNHEY and CDR2 SVGAGI. The CDR3 sequence: CASSRTTGSQETQYF. In nucleotides, the CDR3 is TGTGCCAGCAGCCGAACGACAGGGTCCCAGGAGACCCAGTACTTC.